Listed below are T cell receptor beta chains from one sample, sequenced in a study of shared T cell receptors in the human thymus. The data were produced by immunoSEQ multiplex PCR, yet TCRdb's version contains in-frame clones alone and is incomplete. The sample has about 540,000 clones, roughly 74% seen once. This sample was shared with a second study, whose subject was human thymus T cells.

The sample comprised thymocytes. The receptor set was obtained from a boy in the first two years of life with a congenital heart defect. Both conserved end residues are part of each CDR3. D genes are given only for firm matches. A clone size is listed for some rows: how often the clone was seen (once, few, many), or a class if it is expanded.

clone_size,v_call,d_call,j_call,cdr3_nt,cdr3_aa
-,TRBV4-3,-,TRBJ2-3,TGCGCCAGCAGCCAAGATTCTGGCACAGATACGCAGTATTTT,CASSQDSGTDTQYF
-,TRBV6-1,TRBD1,TRBJ2-7,TGTGCCAGCAATCTGGACAGGGGCCACGAGCAGTACTTC,CASNLDRGHEQYF
-,TRBV11-2,-,TRBJ2-1,TGTGCCAGCAGGGAGAATGAGCAGTTCTTC,CASRENEQFF
-,TRBV4-3,-,TRBJ2-2,TGCGCCAGCAGCCCTAGGGACTCGGGCTCCGGGGAGCTGTTTTTT,CASSPRDSGSGELFF
-,TRBV6-5,TRBD2,TRBJ2-2,TGTGCCAGCCGGACTAGCGGGATGGTCGGGGAGCTGTTTTTT,CASRTSGMVGELFF
-,TRBV29-1,-,TRBJ2-2,TGCAGCGTTATCAGGGTGGGGAACACCGGGGAGCTGTTTTTT,CSVIRVGNTGELFF
-,TRBV19,TRBD2,TRBJ2-7,TGTGCCAGTAGTATAGCGCCTAGCGGGAGGCCATACGAGCAGTACTTC,CASSIAPSGRPYEQYF
few,TRBV7-6,-,TRBJ1-4,TGTGCCAGCAGCTTATCACCGGGGGGCGATGAAAAACTGTTTTTT,CASSLSPGGDEKLFF
-,TRBV10-2,-,TRBJ2-3,TGCGCCAGCAGTCCTGCGGGAACGCAGTATTTT,CASSPAGTQYF
-,TRBV20-1,-,TRBJ1-1,TGCAGTGCTAAGACTCACCGACGGTGCTTCTTT,CSAKTHRRCFF
-,TRBV19,-,TRBJ1-1,TGTGCCAGTAGGGGTCCTGAGGCTCCGAACACTGAAGCTTTCTTT,CASRGPEAPNTEAFF
-,TRBV5-1,-,TRBJ1-4,TGCGCCAGCAGCACTGGACAGCCTTTTGCAACTAATGAAAAACTGTTTTTT,CASSTGQPFATNEKLFF
-,TRBV7-3,TRBD2,TRBJ2-1,TGTGCCAGCAGCTCGGGACTAGCGGGAGTTCCCAATGAGCAGTTCTTC,CASSSGLAGVPNEQFF
-,TRBV12-5,TRBD1,TRBJ2-7,TGTGCTAGTGGAGCCGGGACAGGTCCCTGCGAGCAGTACTTC,CASGAGTGPCEQYF
-,TRBV27,TRBD2,TRBJ2-7,TGTGCCAGCAGGATAACTAGCGGGAGGTCTTACGAGCAGTACTTC,CASRITSGRSYEQYF
-,TRBV27,-,TRBJ2-7,TGTGCCAGCAGTTCGATAGACAGGAATTCCTACGAGCAGTACTTC,CASSSIDRNSYEQYF
-,TRBV14,-,TRBJ1-3,TGTGCCAGCAGCCAAGAGGAGCGGGGATTGGAAGGAAACACCATATATTTT,CASSQEERGLEGNTIYF
-,TRBV5-6,-,TRBJ2-7,TGTGCCAGCAGCTTGGTCTCAGGGGAAGACCACGAGCAGTACTTC,CASSLVSGEDHEQYF
-,TRBV29-1,-,TRBJ2-1,TGCAGCGCTACACAGGGAAGTGAGCAGTTCTTC,CSATQGSEQFF
-,TRBV12-5,TRBD2,TRBJ2-1,TGTGCTAGTGGTTTGTCAAGCGGGAGGTGCGATGAGCAGTTCTTC,CASGLSSGRCDEQFF
-,TRBV2,-,TRBJ1-2,TGTGCCAGCAGTGGTTTGGGGGGGTATGGCTACACCTTC,CASSGLGGYGYTF
-,TRBV7-6,-,TRBJ1-4,TGTGCCAGCAGTAGACTTGCAACTAATGAAAAACTGTTTTTT,CASSRLATNEKLFF
-,TRBV2,-,TRBJ2-3,TGTGCCAGCAGTGAAGGTCTCGGGAGCACGGACACAGATACGCAGTATTTT,CASSEGLGSTDTDTQYF
few,TRBV28,TRBD1,TRBJ2-7,TGTGCCAGCTGCAGGGGGTCGGGGTCCTACGAGCAGTACTTC,CASCRGSGSYEQYF
-,TRBV27,-,TRBJ2-1,TGTGCCAGCAGCGTACAGGGAATGTCAAATGAGCAGTTCTTC,CASSVQGMSNEQFF
-,TRBV6-5,TRBD1,TRBJ2-7,TGTGCCAGCAGCGAGGGACAGGGGGGCTCCTACGAGCAGTACTTC,CASSEGQGGSYEQYF
-,TRBV18,-,TRBJ1-1,TGTGCCAGCTCACTTTCCAACAGGGTGAGAACTGAAGCTTTCTTT,CASSLSNRVRTEAFF